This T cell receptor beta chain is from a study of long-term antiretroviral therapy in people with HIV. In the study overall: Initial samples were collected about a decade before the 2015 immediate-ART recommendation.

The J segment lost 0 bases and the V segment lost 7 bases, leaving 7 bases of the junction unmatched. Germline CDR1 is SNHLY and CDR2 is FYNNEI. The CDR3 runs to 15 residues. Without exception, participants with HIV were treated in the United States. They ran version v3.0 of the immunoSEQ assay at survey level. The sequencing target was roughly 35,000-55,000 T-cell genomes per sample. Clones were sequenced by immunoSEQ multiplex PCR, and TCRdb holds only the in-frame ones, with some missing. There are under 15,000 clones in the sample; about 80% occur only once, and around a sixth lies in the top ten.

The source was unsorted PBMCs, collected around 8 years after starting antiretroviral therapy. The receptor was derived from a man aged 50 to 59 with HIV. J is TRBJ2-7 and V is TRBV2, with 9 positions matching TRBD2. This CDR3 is CASKGLAGTSYEQYF. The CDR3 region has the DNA TGTGCCAGCAAAGGGCTAGCGGGGACCTCCTACGAGCAGTACTTC.